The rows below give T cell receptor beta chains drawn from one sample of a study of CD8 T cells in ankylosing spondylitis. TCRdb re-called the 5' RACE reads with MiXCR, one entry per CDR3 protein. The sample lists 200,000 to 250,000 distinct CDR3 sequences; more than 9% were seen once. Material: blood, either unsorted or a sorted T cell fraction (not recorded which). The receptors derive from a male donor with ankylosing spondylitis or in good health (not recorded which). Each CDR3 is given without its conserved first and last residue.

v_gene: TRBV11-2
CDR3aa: ASSHTSGGTRELF

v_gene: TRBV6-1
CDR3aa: ASSRTGGHYGYT

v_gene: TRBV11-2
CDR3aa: ASSLEGNKGYSYNSPLH

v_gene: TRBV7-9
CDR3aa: ASSLDSQGPTDTQY

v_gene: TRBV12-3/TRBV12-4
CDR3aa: ASSNDRGNEQF

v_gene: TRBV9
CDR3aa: ASSARDSSNEKLF

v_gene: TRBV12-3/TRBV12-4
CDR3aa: ASSFRTGYDNYEQY

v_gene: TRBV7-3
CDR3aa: ASSATGGAIGYT

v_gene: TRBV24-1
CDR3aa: ATSEPGTTYNEQF

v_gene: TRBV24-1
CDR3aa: ATSDSGQGAGNTIY

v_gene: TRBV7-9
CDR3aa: ASSHWGQGFNEQF

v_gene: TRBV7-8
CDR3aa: ASSLLTSYEQY

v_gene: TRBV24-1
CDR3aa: ATSDTGGMLETQY

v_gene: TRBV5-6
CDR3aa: ASSLDISSGANVLT

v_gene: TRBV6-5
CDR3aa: ASSYSSQTWGELF

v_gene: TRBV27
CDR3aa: ASSSGELMLSNQPQH